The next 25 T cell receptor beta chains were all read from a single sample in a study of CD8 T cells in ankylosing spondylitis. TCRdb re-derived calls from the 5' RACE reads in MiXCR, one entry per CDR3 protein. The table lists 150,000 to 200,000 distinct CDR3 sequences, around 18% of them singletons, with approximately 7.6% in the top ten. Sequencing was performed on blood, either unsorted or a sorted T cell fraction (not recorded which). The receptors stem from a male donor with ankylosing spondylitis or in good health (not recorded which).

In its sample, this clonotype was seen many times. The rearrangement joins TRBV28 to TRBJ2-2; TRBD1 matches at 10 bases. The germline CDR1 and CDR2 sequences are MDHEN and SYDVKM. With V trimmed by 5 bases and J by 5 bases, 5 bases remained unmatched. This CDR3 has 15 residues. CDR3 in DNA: TGTGCCAGCAGTATAGGGGACAGGGGAACCGGGGAGCTGTTTTTT. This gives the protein CASSIGDRGTGELFF. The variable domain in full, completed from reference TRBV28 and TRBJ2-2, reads DVKVTQSSRYLVKRTGEKVFLECVQDMDHENMFWYRQDPGLGLRLIYFSYDVKMKEKGDIPEGYSVSREKKERFSLILESASTNQTSMYLCASSIGDRGTGELFFGEGSRLTVL.

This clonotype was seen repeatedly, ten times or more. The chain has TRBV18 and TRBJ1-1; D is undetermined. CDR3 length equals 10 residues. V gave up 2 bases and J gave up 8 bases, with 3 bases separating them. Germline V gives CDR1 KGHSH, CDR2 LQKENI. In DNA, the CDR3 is TGTGCCAGCTCACCAGGGGAAGCTTTCTTT. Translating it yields CASSPGEAFF.

CDR3 sequence: CASRFAGQGFYEQYF. CDR3 bases: TGTGCCAGCAGGTTCGCAGGACAGGGTTTCTACGAGCAGTACTTC. The gene calls are TRBV12-3 or TRBV12-4 and TRBJ2-7; 8 bases match TRBD1. The trim removed 6 bases at V and 3 bases at J, leaving 10 bases unmatched. This CDR3 has 15 amino acids.

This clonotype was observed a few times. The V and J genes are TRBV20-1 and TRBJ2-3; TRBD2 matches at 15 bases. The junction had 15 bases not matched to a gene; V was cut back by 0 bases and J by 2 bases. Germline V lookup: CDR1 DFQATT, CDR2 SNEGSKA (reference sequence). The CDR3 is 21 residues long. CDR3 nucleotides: TGCAGTGCTAGAGATTTCCCTCGGACTAGCGGGAGGGCCCTGGACACAGATACGCAGTATTTT. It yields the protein CSARDFPRTSGRALDTDTQYF.

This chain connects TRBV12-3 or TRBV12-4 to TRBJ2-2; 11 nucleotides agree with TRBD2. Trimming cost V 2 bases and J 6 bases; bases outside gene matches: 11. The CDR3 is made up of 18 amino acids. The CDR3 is CASSLLAGGPVQSGELFF. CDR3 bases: TGTGCCAGCAGTTTACTAGCGGGAGGCCCGGTTCAATCCGGGGAGCTGTTTTTT.

This CDR3 is CASSSPRGGSYQETQYF. The CDR3 DNA follows: TGTGCCAGCAGTTCCCCCCGTGGCGGGAGTTACCAAGAGACCCAGTACTTC. V and J are TRBV28 and TRBJ2-5; 7 bases map to TRBD2. The germline V gene encodes CDR1 MDHEN and CDR2 SYDVKM. After removal of 4 bases from V and 0 bases from J, the junction contained 11 bases not matched to a gene. The CDR3 has 17 amino acids.

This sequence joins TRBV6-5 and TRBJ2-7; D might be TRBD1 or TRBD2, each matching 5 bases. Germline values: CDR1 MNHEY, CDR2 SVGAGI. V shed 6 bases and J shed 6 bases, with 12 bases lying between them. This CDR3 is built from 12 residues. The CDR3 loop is CASSLRGREQYF. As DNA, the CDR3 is TGTGCCAGCAGCCTTCGGGGCCGCGAGCAGTACTTC.

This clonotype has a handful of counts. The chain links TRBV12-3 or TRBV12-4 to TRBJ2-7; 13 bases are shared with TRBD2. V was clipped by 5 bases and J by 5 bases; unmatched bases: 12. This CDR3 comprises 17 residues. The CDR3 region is CASSPYPGLAGEDEQYF. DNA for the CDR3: TGTGCCAGCAGTCCTTACCCCGGACTAGCGGGAGAGGACGAGCAGTACTTC.

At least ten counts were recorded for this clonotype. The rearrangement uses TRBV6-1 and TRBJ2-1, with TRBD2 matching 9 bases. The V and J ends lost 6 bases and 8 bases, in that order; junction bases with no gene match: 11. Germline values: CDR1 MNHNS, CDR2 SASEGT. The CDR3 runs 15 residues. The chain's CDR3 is CASSPPAGGRDEQFF. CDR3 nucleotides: TGTGCCAGCAGCCCCCCAGCGGGAGGTAGGGATGAGCAGTTCTTC.

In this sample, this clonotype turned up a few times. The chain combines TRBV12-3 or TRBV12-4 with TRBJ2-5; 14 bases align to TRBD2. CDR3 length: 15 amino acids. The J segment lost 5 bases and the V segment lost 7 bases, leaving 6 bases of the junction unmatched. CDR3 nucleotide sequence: TGTGCCAGCACCCTGGGACTAGCGGGAGTGGAGACCCAGTACTTC. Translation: CASTLGLAGVETQYF.

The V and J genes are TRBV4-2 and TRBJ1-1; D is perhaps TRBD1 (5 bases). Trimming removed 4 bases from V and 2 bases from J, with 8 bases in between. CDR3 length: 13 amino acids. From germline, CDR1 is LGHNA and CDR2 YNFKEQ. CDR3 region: CASSRGVNTEAFF. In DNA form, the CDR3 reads TGTGCCAGCAGCCGGGGGGTCAACACTGAAGCTTTCTTT.

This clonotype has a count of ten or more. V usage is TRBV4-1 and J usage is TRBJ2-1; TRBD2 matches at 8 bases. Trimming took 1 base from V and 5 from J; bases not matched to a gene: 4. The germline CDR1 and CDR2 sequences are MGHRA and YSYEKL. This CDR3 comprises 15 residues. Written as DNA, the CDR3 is TGCGCCAGCAGCCAAGGACTAGCGAACCACAATGAGCAGTTCTTC. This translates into CASSQGLANHNEQFF.

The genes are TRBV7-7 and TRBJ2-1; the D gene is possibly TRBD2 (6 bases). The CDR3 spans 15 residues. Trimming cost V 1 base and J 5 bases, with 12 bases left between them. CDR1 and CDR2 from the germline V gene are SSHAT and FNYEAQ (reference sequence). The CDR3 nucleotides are TGTGCCAGCAGCTTAGACGGCGGGGCAGACAATGAGCAGTTCTTC. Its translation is CASSLDGGADNEQFF.

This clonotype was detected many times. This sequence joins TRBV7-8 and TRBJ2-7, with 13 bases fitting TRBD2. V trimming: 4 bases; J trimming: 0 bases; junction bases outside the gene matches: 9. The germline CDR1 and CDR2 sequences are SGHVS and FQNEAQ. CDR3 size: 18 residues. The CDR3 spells CASSSTSGRALSSYEQYF. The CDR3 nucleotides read TGTGCCAGCAGCTCTACTAGCGGGAGGGCCCTAAGCTCCTACGAGCAGTACTTC. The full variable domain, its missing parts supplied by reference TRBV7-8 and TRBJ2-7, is GAGVSQSPRYKVAKRGQDVALRCDPISGHVSLFWYQQALGQGPEFLTYFQNEAQLDKSGLPSDRFFAERPEGSVSTLKIQRTQQEDSAVYLCASSSTSGRALSSYEQYFGPGTRLTVT.

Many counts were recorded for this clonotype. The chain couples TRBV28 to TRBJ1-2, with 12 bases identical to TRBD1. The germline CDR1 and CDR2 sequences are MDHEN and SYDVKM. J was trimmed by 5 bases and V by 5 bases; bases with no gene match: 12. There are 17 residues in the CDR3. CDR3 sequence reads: CASSAAGTGGADYGYTF. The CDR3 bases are TGTGCCAGCAGTGCCGCCGGGACAGGGGGCGCGGATTATGGCTACACCTTC.

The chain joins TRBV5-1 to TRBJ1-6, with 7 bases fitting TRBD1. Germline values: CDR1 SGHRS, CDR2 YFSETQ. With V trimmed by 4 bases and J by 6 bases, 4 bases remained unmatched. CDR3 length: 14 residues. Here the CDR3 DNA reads TGCGCCAGCAGCCCGGGACAGACTAATTCACCCCTCCACTTT. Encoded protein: CASSPGQTNSPLHF.

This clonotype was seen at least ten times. In DNA, the CDR3 is TGTGCCACCAGTGAAGCCCCAGTGGGATATAGTAATCAGCCCCAGCATTTT. This sequence encodes CATSEAPVGYSNQPQHF. The chain uses TRBV24-1 and TRBJ1-5; no definite D call. The germline gives CDR1 KGHDR, CDR2 SFDVKD. This CDR3 is built from 17 residues. Trimming took off 4 bases at V and 4 bases at J, with 19 bases between the two ends.

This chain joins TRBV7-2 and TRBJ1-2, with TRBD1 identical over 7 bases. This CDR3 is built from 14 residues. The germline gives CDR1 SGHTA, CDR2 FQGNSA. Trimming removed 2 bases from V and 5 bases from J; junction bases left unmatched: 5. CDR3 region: CASSLMTGPYGYTF. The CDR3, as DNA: TGTGCCAGCAGCTTAATGACAGGGCCGTATGGCTACACCTTC.

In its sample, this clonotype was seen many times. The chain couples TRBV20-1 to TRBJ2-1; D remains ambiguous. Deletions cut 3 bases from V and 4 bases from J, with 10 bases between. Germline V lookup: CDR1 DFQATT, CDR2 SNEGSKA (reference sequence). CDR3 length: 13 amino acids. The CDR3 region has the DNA TGCAGTGCTAGGCCGTCTAGGTACAATGAGCAGTTCTTC. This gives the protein CSARPSRYNEQFF.

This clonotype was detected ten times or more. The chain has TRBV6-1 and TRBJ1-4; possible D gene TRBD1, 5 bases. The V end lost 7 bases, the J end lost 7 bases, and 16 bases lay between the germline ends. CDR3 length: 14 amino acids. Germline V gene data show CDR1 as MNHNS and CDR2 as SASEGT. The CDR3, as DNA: TGTGCCAGCACTCTGGACATCGCGTCTGAAAAACTGTTTTTT. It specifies CASTLDIASEKLFF.

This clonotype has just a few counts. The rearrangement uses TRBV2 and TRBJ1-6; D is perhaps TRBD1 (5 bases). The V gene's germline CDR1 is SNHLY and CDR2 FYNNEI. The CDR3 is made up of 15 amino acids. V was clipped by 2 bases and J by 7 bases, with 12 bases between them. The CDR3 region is CASSESGTLNSPLHF. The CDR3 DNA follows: TGTGCCAGCAGTGAATCGGGGACCCTGAATTCACCCCTCCACTTT.

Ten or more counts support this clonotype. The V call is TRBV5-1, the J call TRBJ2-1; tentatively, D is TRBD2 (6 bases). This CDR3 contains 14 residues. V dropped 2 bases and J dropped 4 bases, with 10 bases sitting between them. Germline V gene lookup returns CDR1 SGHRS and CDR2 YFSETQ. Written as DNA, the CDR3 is TGCGCCAGCAGCTTCGGGACTCTATACAATGAGCAGTTCTTC. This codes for CASSFGTLYNEQFF.

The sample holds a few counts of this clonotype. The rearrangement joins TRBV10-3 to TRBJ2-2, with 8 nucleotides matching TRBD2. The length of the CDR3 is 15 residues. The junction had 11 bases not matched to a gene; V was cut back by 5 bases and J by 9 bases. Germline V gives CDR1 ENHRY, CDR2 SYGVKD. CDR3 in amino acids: CAISTVLAAGRELFF. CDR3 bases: TGTGCCATCAGTACAGTACTAGCGGCTGGCCGGGAGCTGTTTTTT.

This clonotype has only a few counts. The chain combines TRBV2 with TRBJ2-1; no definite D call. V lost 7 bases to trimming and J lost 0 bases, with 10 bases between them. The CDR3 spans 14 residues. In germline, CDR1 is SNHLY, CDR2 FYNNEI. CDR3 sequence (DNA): TGTGCCAGCAACGGCGAGAGCTCCTACAATGAGCAGTTCTTC. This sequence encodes CASNGESSYNEQFF.

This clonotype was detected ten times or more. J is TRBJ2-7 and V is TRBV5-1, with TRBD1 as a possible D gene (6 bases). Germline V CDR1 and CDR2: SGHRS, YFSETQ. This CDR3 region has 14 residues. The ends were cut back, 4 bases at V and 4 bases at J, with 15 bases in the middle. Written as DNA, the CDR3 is TGCGCCAGCAGCCCCTCCCAGGGGAATTACGAGCAGTACTTC. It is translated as CASSPSQGNYEQYF. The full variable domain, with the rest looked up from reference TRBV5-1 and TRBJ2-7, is KAGVTQTPRYLIKTRGQQVTLSCSPISGHRSVSWYQQTPGQGLQFLFEYFSETQRNKGNFPGRFSGRQFSNSRSEMNVSTLELGDSALYLCASSPSQGNYEQYFGPGTRLTVT.